This T cell receptor (beta chain) was obtained from a study of blood T cell repertoires in COVID-19. Turning to the study itself: PBMCs, B-cell-depleted T cells, or T cells provided the cDNA or gDNA that made up the material.

Sequenced by immunoSEQ multiplex PCR; TCRdb stores in-frame clones only, minus some. The sample shows hundreds of thousands of clones, 88% of them seen only once. Germline V gene sequence: CDR1 ENHRY, CDR2 SYGVKD. V shed 10 bases and J 7 bases; nucleotides not matched to a gene: 10. This CDR3 comprises 12 residues. Participants came from about two dozen US areas, aged about 18 to 90 years. Cohort 3 donors were reported recovered after two negative PCRs, clearance, or symptom resolution. This sequence was found in a woman between 25 and 40 years old who had recovered from COVID-19. The chain uses TRBV10-3 and TRBJ2-7; 7 positions agree with TRBD2. The sequencing input was PBMCs or T cells enriched from blood (not recorded which). This CDR3 reads CATAGGGREQYF. CDR3 nucleotides: TGTGCCACCGCCGGGGGAGGGCGGGAGCAGTACTTC.